This TCR beta chain is from a study of blood T cell repertoires in COVID-19. This CDR3 is 17 amino acids long. Germline CDR1 PRHDT, CDR2 FYEKMQ (reference sequence). Losses at the gene ends were 0 bases for V and 2 bases for J; bases not matched to a gene: 6. Study processing details: Using reference gene primer amplification, nucleated cell counts were estimated. Sequencing was performed with immunoSEQ multiplex PCR; in TCRdb, only in-frame clones are kept and a portion is missing. The V and J calls and clone size are taken from that table; D and trimming were inferred from the DNA. The sample contains around 620,000 clones, about nine tenths of which appear only once.

Sequenced sample: peripheral blood. The TCR comes from a woman in her late teens or twenties with acute or convalescent COVID-19. This rearrangement joins TRBV13 to TRBJ2-3; 9 bases agree with TRBD2. CDR3 bases: TGTGCCAGCAGCTTAGGTCAGCGGGGGGCGAACACAGATACGCAGTATTTT. The encoded protein is CASSLGQRGANTDTQYF.